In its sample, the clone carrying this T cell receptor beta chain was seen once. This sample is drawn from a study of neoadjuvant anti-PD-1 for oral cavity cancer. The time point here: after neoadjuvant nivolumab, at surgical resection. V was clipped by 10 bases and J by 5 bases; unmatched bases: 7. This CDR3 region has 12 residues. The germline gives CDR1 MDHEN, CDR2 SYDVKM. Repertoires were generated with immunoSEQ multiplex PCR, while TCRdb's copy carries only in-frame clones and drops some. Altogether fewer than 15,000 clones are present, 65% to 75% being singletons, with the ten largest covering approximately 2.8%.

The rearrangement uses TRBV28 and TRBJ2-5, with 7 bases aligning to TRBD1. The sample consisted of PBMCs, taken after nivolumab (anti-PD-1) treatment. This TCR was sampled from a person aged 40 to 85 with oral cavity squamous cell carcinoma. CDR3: CATHRGSETQYF. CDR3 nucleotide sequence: TGTGCCACCCACAGGGGCTCGGAGACCCAGTACTTC.